Included here is one T cell receptor (beta chain) sequence, with context. Germline V gene lookup returns CDR1 SGHRS and CDR2 YFSETQ. Losses at the gene ends were 0 bases for V and 0 bases for J; bases not matched to a gene: 3. The CDR3 sequence is 16 residues long. Here immunoSEQ multiplex PCR was the method, and the copy in TCRdb shows in-frame clones only, minus some. The repertoire holds 55,000 to 70,000 clones, with about 83% as singletons. The data derive from a study of OX40 agonist ivuxolimab in advanced cancers. In the study overall: The eligibility criteria allowed prior anti-PD-1, anti-PD-L1 or anti-CTLA-4 therapy, and under 50% had some.

The chain recombines TRBV5-1 with TRBJ2-1; 7 bases are a match to TRBD2. Here the sequenced sample was CD4+ or CD8+ T cells sorted from blood, taken in a trial of the OX40 agonist ivuxolimab. This clonotype originated in an adult with an advanced solid tumor such as melanoma, head and neck, liver or kidney cancer. This CDR3 reads CASSLGDYLSYNEQFF. The CDR3 region has the DNA TGCGCCAGCAGCTTGGGGGACTACCTCTCCTACAATGAGCAGTTCTTC.